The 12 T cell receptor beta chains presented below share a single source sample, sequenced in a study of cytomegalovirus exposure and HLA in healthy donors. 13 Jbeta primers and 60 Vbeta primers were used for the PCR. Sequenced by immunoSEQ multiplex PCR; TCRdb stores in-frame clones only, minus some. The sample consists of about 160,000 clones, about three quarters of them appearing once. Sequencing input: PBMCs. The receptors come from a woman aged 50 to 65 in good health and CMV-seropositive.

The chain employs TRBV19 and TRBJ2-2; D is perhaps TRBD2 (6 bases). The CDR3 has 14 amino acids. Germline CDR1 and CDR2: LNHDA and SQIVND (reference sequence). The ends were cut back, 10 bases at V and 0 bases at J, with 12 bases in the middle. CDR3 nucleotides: TGTGCCACCGGAGGGGAGGCGAACACCGGGGAGCTGTTTTTT. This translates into CATGGEANTGELFF.

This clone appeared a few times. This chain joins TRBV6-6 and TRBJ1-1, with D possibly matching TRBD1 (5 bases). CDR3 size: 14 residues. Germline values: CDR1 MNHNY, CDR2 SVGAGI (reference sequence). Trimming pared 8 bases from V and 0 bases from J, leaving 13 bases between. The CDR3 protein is CASRGAPLNTEAFF. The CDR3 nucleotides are TGTGCCAGCCGCGGGGCCCCCTTGAACACTGAAGCTTTCTTT.

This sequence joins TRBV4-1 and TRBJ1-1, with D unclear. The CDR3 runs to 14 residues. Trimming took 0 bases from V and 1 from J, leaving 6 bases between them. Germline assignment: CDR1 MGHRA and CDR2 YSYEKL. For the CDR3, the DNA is TGCGCCAGCAGCCAAGACAGGTCGAACACTGAAGCTTTCTTT. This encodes CASSQDRSNTEAFF.

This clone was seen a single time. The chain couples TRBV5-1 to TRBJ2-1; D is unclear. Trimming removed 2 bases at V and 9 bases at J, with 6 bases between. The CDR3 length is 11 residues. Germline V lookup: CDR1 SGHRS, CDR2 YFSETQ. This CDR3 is CASSFNSEQFF. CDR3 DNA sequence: TGCGCCAGCAGCTTTAACAGTGAGCAGTTCTTC.

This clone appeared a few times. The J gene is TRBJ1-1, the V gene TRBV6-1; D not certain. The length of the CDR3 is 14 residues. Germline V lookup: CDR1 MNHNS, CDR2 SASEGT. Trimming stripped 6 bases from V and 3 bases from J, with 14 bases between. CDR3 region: CASSLNGLHTEAFF. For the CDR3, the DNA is TGTGCCAGCAGCCTCAATGGACTGCACACTGAAGCTTTCTTT.

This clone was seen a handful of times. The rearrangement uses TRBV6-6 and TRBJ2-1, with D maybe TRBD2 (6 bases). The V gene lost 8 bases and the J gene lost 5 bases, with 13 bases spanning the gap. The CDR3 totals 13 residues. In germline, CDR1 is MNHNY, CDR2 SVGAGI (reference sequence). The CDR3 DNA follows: TGTGCCAGCTCTTGGGAGGTGAACAATGAGCAGTTCTTC. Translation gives CASSWEVNNEQFF.

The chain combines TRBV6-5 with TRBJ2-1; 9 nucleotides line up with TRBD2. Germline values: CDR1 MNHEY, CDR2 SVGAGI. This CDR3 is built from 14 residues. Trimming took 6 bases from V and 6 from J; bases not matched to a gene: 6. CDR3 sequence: CASSGTSSGNEQFF. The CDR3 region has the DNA TGTGCCAGCAGCGGGACTAGCTCGGGCAATGAGCAGTTCTTC.

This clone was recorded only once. CDR3 protein: CASSLDRESPLHF. The CDR3 DNA follows: TGTGCCAGCTCTTTGGACAGGGAATCACCCCTCCACTTT. The rearrangement links TRBV18 to TRBJ1-6; 8 positions agree with TRBD1. The ends lost 6 bases at V and 10 bases at J; junction bases unmatched: 5. Germline loops: CDR1 KGHSH, CDR2 LQKENI. This CDR3 has 13 residues.

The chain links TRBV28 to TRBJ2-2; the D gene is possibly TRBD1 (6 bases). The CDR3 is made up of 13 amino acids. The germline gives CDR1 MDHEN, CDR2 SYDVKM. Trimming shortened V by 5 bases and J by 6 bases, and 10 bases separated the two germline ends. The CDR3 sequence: CASSQGIAGELFF. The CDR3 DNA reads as TGTGCCAGCAGTCAGGGGATCGCCGGGGAGCTGTTTTTT.

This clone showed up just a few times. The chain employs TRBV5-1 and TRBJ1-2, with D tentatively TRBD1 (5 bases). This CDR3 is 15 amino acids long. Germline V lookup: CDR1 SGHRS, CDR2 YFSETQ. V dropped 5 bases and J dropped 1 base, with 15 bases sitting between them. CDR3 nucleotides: TGCGCCAGCAGACGTACAGGAACCAATAACTATGGCTACACCTTC. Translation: CASRRTGTNNYGYTF. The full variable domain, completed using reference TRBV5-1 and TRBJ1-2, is KAGVTQTPRYLIKTRGQQVTLSCSPISGHRSVSWYQQTPGQGLQFLFEYFSETQRNKGNFPGRFSGRQFSNSRSEMNVSTLELGDSALYLCASRRTGTNNYGYTFGSGTRLTVV.

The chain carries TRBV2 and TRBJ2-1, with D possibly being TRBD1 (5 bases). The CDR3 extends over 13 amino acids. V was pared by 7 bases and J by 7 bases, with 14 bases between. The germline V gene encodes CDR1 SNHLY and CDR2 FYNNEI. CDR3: CASKEDRTNEQFF. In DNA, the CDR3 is TGTGCCAGCAAGGAAGACAGAACTAATGAGCAGTTCTTC.

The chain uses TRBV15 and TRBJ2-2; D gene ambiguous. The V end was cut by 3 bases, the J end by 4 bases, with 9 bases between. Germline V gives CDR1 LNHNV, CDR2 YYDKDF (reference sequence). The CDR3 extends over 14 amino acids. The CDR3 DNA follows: TGTGCCACCAGCAGGGATGTAGCCACCGGGGAGCTGTTTTTT. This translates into CATSRDVATGELFF.